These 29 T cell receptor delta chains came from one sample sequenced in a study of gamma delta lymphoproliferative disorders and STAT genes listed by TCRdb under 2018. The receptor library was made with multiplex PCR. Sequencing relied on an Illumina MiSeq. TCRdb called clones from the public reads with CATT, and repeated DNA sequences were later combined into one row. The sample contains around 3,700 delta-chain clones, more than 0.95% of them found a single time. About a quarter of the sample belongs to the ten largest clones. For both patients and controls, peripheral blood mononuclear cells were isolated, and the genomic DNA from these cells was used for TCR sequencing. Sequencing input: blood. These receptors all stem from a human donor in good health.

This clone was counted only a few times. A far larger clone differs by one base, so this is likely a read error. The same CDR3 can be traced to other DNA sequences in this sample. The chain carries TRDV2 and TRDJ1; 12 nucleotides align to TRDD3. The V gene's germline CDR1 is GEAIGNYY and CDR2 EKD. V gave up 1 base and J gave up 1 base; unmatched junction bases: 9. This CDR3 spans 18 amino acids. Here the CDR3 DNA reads TGTGCCTGTGACACTCTTCGCCTGGGGGATACGTTCACCGATAAACTCATCTTT. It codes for CACDTLRLGDTFTDKLIF.

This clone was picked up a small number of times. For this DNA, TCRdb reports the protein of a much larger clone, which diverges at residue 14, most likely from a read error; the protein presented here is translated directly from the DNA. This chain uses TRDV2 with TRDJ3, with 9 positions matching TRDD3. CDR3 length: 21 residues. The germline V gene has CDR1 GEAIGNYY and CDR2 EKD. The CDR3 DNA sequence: TGTGCCTGTGACACCGCGGGCACTGGGGGAAGTAGCTCCCGGGACACCCGACAGATGTTTTTC. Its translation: CACDTAGTGGSSSRDTRQMFF.

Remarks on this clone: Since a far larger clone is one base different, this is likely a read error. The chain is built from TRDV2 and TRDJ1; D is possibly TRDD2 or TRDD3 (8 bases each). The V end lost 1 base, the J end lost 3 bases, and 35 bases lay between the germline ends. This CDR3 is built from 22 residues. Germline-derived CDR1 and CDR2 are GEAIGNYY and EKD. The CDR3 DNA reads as TGTGCCTGTGACACTACTACTTCCTACGTTTTGGGGGATCCCACTAACGCCGATAAACTCATCTTT. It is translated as CACDTTTSYVLGDPTNADKLIF.

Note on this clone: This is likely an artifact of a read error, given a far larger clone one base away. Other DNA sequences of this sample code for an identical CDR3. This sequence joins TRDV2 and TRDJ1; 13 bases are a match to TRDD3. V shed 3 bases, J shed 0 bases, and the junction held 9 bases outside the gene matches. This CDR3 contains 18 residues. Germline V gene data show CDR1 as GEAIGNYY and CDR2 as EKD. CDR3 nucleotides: TGTGCCTGTGACGAGGTACTGGGGGATACGGGGTACACCGATAAACTCATCTTT. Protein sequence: CACDEVLGDTGYTDKLIF.

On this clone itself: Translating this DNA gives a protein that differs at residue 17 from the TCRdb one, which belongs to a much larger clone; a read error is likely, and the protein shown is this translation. CDR3 in amino acids: CALGEPDFPSPWVTDKPIF. In DNA, the CDR3 is TGTGCTCTTGGGGAACCAGACTTCCCCAGCCCCTGGGTGACCGATAAACCCATCTTT. The chain recombines TRDV1 with TRDJ1; D is possibly TRDD2 or TRDD3 (5 bases each). The germline V gene has CDR1 TSWWSYY and CDR2 QGS. The CDR3 loop spans 19 amino acids.

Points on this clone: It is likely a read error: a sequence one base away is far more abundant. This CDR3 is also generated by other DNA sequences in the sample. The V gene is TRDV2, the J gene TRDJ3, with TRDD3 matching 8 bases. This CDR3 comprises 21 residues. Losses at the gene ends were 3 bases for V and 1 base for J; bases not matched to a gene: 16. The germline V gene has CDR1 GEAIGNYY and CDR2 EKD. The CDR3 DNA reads TGTGCCTGTGACCCCGGTGCCCTCGGATCTGGGGGATCCTGGGACACCCGACAGATGTTTTTC. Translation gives CACDPGALGSGGSWDTRQMFF.

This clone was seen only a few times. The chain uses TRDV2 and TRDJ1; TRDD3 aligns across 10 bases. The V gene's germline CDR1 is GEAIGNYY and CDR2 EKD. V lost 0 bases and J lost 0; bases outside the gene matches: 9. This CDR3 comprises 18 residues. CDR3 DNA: TGTGCCTGTGACACCATACTGGGGGATCCCATTGACACCGATAAACTCATCTTT. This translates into CACDTILGDPIDTDKLIF.

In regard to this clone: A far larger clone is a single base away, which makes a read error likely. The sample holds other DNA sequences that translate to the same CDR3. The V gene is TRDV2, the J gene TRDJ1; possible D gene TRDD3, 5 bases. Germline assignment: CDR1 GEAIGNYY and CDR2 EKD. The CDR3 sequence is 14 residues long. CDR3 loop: CACDAVQGSDKLIF. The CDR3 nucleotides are TGTGCCTGTGACGCTGTACAGGGGAGCGATAAGCTCATCTTT.

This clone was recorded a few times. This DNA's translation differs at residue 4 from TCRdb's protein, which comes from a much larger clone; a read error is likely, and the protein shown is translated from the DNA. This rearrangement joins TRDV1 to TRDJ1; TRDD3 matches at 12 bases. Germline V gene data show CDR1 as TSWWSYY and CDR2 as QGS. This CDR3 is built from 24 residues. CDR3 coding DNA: TGTGCTCTTGTGGAAACCCTTCCCCGAGTACTGGGGGATACCATAGTCCATCAACCCGATAAACTCATCTTT. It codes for CALVETLPRVLGDTIVHQPDKLIF.

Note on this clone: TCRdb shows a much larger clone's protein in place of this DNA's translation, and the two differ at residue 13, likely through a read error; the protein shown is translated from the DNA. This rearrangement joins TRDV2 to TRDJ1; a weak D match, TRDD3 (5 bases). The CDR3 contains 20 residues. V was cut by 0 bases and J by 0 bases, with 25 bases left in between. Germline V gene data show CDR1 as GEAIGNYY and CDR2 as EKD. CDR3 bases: TGTGCCTGTGACACCCTTTCTGATAGGAGTACTGGAGCCTACACCGATAAACTCATCTTT. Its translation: CACDTLSDRSTGAYTDKLIF.

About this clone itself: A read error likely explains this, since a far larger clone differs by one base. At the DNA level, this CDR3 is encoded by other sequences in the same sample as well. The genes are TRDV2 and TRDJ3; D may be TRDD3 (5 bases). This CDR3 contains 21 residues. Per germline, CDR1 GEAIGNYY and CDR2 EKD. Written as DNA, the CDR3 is TGCGCCTGTGACTTTGCAGACGTTGGGATCTTAACTTCCTGGGACACCCGACAGATGTTTTTC. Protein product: CACDFADVGILTSWDTRQMFF.

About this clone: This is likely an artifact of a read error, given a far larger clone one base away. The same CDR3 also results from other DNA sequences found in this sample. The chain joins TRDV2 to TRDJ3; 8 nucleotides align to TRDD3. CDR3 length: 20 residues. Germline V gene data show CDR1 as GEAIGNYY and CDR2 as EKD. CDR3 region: CACDTGDWGFSSWDTRQMFF. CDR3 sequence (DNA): TGCGCCTGTGACACCGGAGACTGGGGGTTCAGCTCCTGGGACACCCGACAGATGTTTTTC.

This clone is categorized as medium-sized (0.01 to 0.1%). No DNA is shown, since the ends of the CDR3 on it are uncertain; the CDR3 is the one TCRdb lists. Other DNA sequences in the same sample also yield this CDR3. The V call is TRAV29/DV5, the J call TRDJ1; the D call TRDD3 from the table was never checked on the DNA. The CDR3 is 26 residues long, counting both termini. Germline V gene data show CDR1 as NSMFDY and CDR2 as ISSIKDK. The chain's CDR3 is CSVLLCSLPPYANGGPHMGNTDKLIF.

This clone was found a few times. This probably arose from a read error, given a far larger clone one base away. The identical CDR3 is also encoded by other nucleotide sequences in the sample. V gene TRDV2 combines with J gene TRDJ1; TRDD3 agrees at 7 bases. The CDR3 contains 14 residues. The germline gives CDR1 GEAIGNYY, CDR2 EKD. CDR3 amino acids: CACDSLGGLMELIF. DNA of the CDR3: TGTGCTTGTGACAGTCTCGGGGGATTAATGGAACTCATCTTT.

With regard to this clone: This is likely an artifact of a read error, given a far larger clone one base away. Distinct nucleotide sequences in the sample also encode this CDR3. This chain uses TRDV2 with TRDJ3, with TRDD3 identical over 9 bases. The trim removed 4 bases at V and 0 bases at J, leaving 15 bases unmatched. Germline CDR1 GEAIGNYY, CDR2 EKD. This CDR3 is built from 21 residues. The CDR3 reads CACDTIAGDTRSSWDTRQMFF. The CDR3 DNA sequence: TGTGCCTGTGATACAATAGCCGGGGATACGCGAAGCTCCTGGGACACCCGACAGATGTTTTTC.

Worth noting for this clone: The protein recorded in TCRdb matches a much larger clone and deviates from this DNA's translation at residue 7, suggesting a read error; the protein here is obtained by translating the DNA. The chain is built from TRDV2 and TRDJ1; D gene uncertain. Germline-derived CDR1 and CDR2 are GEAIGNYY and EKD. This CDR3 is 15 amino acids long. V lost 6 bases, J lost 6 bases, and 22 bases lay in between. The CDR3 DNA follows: TGTGCCTGTTCTGAACTTGAGGGAGAAAGCCATAAACTCATCTTT. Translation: CACSELEGESHKLIF.

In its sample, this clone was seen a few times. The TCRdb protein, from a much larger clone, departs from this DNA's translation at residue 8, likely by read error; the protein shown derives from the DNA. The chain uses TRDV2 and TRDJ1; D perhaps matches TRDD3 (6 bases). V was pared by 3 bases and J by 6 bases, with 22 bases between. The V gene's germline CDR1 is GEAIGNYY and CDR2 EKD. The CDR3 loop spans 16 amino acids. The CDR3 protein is CACDPIVPGDFHKLIF. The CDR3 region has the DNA TGTGCCTGTGACCCGATCGTACCGGGGGACTTTCATAAACTCATCTTT.

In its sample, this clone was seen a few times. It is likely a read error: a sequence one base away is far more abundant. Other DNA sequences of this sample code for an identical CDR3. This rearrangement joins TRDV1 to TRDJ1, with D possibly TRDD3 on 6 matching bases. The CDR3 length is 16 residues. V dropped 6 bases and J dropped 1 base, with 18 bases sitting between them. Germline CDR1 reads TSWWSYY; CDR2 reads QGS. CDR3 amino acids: CALGERRGSVTDKLIF. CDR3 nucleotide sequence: TGTGCTCTTGGAGAAAGAAGGGGATCGGTCACCGATAAACTCATCTTT.

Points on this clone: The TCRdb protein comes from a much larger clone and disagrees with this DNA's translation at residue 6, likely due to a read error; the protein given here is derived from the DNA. CDR3: CACDPTRTGGYRAYEPDKLIF. The CDR3 region has the DNA TGTGCCTGTGACCCTACGCGTACTGGGGGATACAGGGCTTACGAACCCGATAAACTCATCTTT. The chain has TRDV2 and TRDJ1; 12 bases are a match to TRDD3. The CDR3 has 21 amino acids. Germline-derived CDR1 and CDR2 are GEAIGNYY and EKD. Trimming took 3 bases from V and 3 from J; bases not matched to a gene: 22.

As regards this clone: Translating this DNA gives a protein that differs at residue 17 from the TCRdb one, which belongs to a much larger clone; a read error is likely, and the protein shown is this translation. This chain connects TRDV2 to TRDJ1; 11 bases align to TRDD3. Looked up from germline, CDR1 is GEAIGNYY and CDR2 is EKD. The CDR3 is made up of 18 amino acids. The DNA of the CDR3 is TGTGCCTGTGACACCGTTGGGCTGGGGGATACTCGAACCGATAAACTCACCTTT. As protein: CACDTVGLGDTRTDKLTF.

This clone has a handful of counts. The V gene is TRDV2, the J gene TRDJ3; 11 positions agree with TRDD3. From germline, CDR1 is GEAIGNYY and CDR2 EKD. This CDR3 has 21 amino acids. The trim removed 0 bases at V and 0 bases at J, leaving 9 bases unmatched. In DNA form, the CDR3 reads TGTGCCTGTGACACCTTACTGGGGGATATCAGCAGCTCCTGGGACACCCGACAGATGTTTTTC. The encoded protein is CACDTLLGDISSSWDTRQMFF.

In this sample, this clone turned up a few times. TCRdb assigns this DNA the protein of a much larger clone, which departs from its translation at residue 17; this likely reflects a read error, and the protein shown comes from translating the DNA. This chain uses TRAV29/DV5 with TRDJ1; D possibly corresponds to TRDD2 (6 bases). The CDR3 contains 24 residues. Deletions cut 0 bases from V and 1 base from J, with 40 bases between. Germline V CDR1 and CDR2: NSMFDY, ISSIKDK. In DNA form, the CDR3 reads TGTGCAGCAAGCGAGTTCCTAATTTCGGGTTATCCGGGGGTCCGTTCTTGTGGCACCGATAAACTCATCTTT. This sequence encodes CAASEFLISGYPGVRSCGTDKLIF.

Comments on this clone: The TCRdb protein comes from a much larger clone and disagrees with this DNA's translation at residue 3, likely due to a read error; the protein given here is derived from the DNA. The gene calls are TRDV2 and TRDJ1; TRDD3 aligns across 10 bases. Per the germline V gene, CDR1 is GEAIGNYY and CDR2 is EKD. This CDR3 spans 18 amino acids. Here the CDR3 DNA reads TGTGCCTATGACCCGGTACTGGGGGATCCCATTGACACCGATAAACTCATCTTT. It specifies CAYDPVLGDPIDTDKLIF.

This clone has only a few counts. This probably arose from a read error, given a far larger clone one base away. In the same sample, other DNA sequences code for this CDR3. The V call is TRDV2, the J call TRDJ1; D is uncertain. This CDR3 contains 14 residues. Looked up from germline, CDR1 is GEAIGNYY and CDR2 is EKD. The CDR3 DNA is TGTGCCTGCGACACGCTGACCTACACCGATAAACTCATCTTT. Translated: CACDTLTYTDKLIF.

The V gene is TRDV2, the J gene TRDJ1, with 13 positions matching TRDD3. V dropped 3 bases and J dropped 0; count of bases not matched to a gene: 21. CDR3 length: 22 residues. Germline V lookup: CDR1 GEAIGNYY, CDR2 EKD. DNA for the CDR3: TGTGCCTGTGACCTACTGGGGGATACGCGGGGCGCGGGTTTAGGTGACACCGATAAACTCATCTTT. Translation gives CACDLLGDTRGAGLGDTDKLIF.

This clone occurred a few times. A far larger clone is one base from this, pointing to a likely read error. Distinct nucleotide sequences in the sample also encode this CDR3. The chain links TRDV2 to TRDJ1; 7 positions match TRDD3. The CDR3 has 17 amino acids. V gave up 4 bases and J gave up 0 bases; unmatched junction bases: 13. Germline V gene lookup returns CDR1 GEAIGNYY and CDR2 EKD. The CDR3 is CACDGILGKEYTDKLIF. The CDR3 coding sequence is TGTGCCTGTGATGGGATACTGGGAAAGGAGTACACCGATAAACTCATCTTT.

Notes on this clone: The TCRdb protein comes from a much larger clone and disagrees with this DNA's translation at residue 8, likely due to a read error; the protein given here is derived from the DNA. CDR3 nucleotide sequence: TGTGCAGCAAGCGACCTAACTGAGGGGGAAAGCTCCTGGGACACCCGACAGATGTTTTTC. Residues: CAASDLTEGESSWDTRQMFF. The chain couples TRAV29/DV5 to TRDJ3; possible D gene TRDD3, 6 bases. CDR1 NSMFDY and CDR2 ISSIKDK come from the germline V gene. V dropped 0 bases and J dropped 0 bases, with 19 bases sitting between them. The CDR3 is 20 residues long.

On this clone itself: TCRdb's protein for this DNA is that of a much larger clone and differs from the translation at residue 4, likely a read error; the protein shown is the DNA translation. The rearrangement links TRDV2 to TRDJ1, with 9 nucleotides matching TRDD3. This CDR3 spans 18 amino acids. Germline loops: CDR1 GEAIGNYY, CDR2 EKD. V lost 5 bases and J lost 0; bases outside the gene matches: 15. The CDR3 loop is CACGTVLGDARNTDKLIF. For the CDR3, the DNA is TGTGCCTGTGGCACGGTACTGGGGGACGCGCGGAACACCGATAAACTCATCTTT.

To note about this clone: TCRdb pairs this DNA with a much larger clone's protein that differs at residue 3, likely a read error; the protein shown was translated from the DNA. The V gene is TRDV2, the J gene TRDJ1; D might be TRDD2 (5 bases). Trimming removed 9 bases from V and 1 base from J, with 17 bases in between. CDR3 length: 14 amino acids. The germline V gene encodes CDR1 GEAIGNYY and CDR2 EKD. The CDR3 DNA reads TGTGCCCGCTTTCCCCTTCAAGGCACCGATAAACTCATCTTT. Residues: CARFPLQGTDKLIF.